This T cell receptor beta chain was captured by sequencing in a study of T cells in Graves' hyperthyroidism and ophthalmopathy. Whole-study results and caveats: Stable hyperthyroidism was separated from ophthalmopathy by a model based on 13 V-J features.

A word on this clonotype: Its antigen is not identified.

Germline values: CDR1 LNHDA, CDR2 SQIVND (reference sequence). Trimming left V 7 bases short and J 6 bases short, with 16 bases between. The CDR3 consists of 14 residues. RNA transcripts served as the template for amplifying TCR beta CDR3 regions. When the TCR CDR3 underwent first-round RT-PCR, the HTBI primer set was used. TCRdb ran MiXCR on the multiplex PCR reads and lists one entry per CDR3 protein. The sample records 450,000 to 700,000 distinct CDR3 sequences, about 43% being singletons. The chain joins TRBV19 to TRBJ1-5; D gene unclear. The TCR originated in an adult woman with Graves' disease, either hyperthyroidism or ophthalmopathy (not recorded which). Sequenced sample: peripheral blood or thyroid tissue (not recorded which). The CDR3 nucleotides are TGTGCCAGTAATCCCGTCAAGGGCATTCAGCCCCAGCATTTT. Translation gives CASNPVKGIQPQHF.